This entry is about one TCR beta chain. The antigen remains undetermined. Disease lasting under 3 months, a NOSPECS grade of at least 4, and a Clinical Activity Score of at least 3 were features of the ophthalmopathy patients. The sample originates from a study of T cells in Graves' hyperthyroidism and ophthalmopathy. The overall study: Any treatment followed the collection of peripheral blood at initial diagnosis.

Template material for amplifying TCR beta CDR3 regions consisted of RNA transcripts. First-round RT-PCR targeting the TCR CDR3 was performed with the HTBI primer set. Each CDR3 protein gets one entry after TCRdb re-called the multiplex PCR reads with MiXCR. Found here are 300,000 to 450,000 distinct CDR3 sequences, about 14% of them singletons; the top ten hold about 20%. Overall study findings and caveats: A model of 13 V-J features distinguished ophthalmopathy from stable hyperthyroidism.

Trimming took off 5 bases at V and 3 bases at J, with 7 bases between the two ends. Germline V gives CDR1 SNHLY, CDR2 FYNNEI. CDR3 length equals 13 residues. Material: blood. This sequence joins TRBV2 and TRBJ1-4; no firm D call. The sequence was obtained from a woman in her twenties or thirties with Graves' ophthalmopathy. CDR3 coding DNA: TGTGCCAGCAGTATGGACCCTAATGAAAAACTGTTTTTT. Amino acids: CASSMDPNEKLFF.